These T cell receptor beta chains were read from a single sample in a study of T-cell reconstitution after alpha-beta-depleted transplantation in children. Each CDR3 protein gets one entry after TCRdb re-called the PCR reads with MiXCR. The sample includes about 900,000 distinct CDR3 sequences, about 26% seen only once; the top ten take more than 25%. The sample here was PBMCs, mostly from graft donor cells, taken 360 days after TCRalphabeta/CD19-depleted stem cell transplant. The receptors shown here come from a boy in the first two years of life who had a stem cell transplant for SCID, so the T cells may come from the graft donor. The CDR3 runs from the conserved cysteine through the conserved F or W. A D gene is named only where the DNA matches it firmly. Not every row has a clone size; where given, it reads once, few, many or a size class.

CASSAWDRASYEQYF,TGTGCCAGCAGCGCGTGGGACAGGGCCTCCTACGAGCAGTACTTC,TRBV12-3/TRBV12-4,-,TRBJ2-7,15,TRBD1
CASSHRQGTRAFF,TGTGCCAGCAGCCACCGACAGGGAACCCGGGCTTTCTTT,TRBV7-9,-,TRBJ1-1,13,TRBD1
CASSPYSLVDEQYF,TGTGCCAGCAGCCCCTATTCTCTGGTCGACGAGCAGTACTTC,TRBV12-3/TRBV12-4,-,TRBJ2-7,14,-
CSANEGDTQYF,TGCAGTGCTAATGAGGGGGATACGCAGTATTTT,TRBV20-1,many,TRBJ2-3,11,-
CASSPGTAQNTEAFF,TGTGCCAGCAGCCCAGGGACAGCTCAGAACACTGAAGCTTTCTTT,TRBV7-2,-,TRBJ1-1,15,TRBD1
CASSLIRDKGHGYTF,TGTGCCAGCAGCTTGATCCGGGACAAAGGACATGGCTACACCTTC,TRBV5-6,-,TRBJ1-2,15,-
CASSQGRDYNEQFF,TGTGCCAGCAGCCAAGGTCGAGACTACAATGAGCAGTTCTTC,TRBV7-2,-,TRBJ2-1,14,-
CASSLGLAEYWYQETQYF,TGCGCCAGCAGCTTGGGGCTAGCGGAATATTGGTACCAAGAGACCCAGTACTTC,TRBV5-1,-,TRBJ2-5,18,TRBD2
CASSPIGQSFLNYGYTF,TGTGCCAGCAGTCCAATCGGACAGTCTTTCCTTAACTATGGCTACACCTTC,TRBV27,few,TRBJ1-2,17,-
CASSLDSQVGSDTQYF,TGCGCCAGCAGCTTGGATAGCCAGGTCGGGTCCGATACGCAGTATTTT,TRBV5-1,few,TRBJ2-3,16,-
CASSLVGAYEQYF,TGCGCCAGCAGCTTGGTCGGGGCCTACGAGCAGTACTTC,TRBV7-2,many,TRBJ2-7,13,-
CASSLGLAYYEQYF,TGTGCCAGCAGCTTGGGGCTGGCGTACTACGAGCAGTACTTC,TRBV5-6,-,TRBJ2-7,14,-
CASSDGGGEQYF,TGTGCCAGCAGTGATGGTGGCGGCGAGCAGTACTTC,TRBV2,many,TRBJ2-7,12,-
CASSFSGTANTGELFF,TGTGCCAGCAGCTTCTCCGGGACAGCGAACACCGGGGAGCTGTTTTTT,TRBV7-9,many,TRBJ2-2,16,TRBD1
CASSSRQEWSTEAFF,TGTGCCAGCAGTTCCCGACAGGAATGGAGCACTGAAGCTTTCTTT,TRBV27,-,TRBJ1-1,15,-
CSVVRVDEQFF,TGCAGCGTTGTCAGGGTGGATGAGCAGTTCTTC,TRBV29-1,-,TRBJ2-1,11,-
CASSPRQGDYEQYF,TGCGCCAGCAGCCCCAGGCAGGGAGATTACGAGCAGTACTTC,TRBV5-1,-,TRBJ2-7,14,-